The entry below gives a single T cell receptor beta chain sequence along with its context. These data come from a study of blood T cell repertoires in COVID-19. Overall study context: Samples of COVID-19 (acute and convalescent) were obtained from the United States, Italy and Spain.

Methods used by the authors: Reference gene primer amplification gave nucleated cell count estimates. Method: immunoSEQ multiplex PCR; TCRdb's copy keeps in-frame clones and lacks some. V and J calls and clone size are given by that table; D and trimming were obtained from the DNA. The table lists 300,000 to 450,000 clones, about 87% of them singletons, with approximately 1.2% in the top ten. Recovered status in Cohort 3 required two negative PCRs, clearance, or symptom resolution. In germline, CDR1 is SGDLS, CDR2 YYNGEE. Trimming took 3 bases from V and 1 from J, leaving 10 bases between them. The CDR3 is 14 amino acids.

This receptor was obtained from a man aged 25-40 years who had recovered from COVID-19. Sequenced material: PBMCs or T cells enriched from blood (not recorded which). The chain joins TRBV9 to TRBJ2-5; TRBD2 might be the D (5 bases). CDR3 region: CASSGGLSQETQYF. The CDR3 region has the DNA TGTGCCAGCAGCGGTGGACTCAGCCAAGAGACCCAGTACTTC.